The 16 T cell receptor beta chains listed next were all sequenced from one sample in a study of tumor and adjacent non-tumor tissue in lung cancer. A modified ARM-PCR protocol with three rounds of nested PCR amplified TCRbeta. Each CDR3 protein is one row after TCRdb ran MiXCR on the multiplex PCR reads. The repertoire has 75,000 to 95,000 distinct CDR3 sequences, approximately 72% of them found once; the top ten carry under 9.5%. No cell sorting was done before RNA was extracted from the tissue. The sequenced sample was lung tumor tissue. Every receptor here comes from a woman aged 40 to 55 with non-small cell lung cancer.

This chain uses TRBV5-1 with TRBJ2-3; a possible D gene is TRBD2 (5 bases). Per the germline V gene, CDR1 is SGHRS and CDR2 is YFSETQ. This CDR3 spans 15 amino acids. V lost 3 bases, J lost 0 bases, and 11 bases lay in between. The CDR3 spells CASSSTSPSTDTQYF. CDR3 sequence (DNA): TGCGCCAGCAGCTCCACTAGTCCAAGCACAGATACGCAGTATTTT.

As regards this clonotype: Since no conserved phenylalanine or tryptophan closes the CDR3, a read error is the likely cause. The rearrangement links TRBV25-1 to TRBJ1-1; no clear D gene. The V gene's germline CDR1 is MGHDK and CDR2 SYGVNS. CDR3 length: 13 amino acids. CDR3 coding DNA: TGTGCTAGCAGGATAATGGAGAACACTGAAGCTTTCTCT. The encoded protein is CASRIMENTEAFS.

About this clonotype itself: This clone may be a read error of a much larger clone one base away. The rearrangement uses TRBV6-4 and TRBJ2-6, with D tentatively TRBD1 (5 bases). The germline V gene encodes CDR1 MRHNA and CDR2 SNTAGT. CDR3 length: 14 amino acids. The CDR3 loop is CASSDSSGASVLTF. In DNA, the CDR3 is TGTGCCAGCAGTGACAGCTCTGGGGCCAGCGTCCTGACTTTC.

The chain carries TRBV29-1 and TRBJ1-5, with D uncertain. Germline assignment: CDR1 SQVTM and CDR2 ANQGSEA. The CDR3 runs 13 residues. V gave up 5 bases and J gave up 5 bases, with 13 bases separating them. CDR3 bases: TGCAGCGTTATATCTGTGTCGGATCAGCCCCAGCATTTT. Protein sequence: CSVISVSDQPQHF.

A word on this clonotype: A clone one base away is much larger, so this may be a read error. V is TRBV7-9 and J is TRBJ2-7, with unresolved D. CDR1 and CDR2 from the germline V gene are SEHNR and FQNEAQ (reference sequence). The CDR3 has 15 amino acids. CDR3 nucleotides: TGTGCCACCAGCTTATTCCAGGTAGAGGTATACGAGCAGTACTTC. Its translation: CATSLFQVEVYEQYF.

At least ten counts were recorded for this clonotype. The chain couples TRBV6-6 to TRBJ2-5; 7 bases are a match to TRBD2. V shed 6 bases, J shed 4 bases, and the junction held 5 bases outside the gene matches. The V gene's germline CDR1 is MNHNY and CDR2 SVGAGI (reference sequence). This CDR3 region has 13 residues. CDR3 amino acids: CASRDSGGETQYF. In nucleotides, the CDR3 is TGTGCCAGCAGGGATTCGGGGGGAGAGACCCAGTACTTC.

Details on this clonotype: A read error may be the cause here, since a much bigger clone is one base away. The chain's CDR3 is CANSSYLRETQYF. The CDR3, as DNA: TGCGCCAACAGCTCCTACCTAAGGGAGACCCAGTACTTC. V gene TRBV5-1 combines with J gene TRBJ2-5; D unclear. Germline assignment: CDR1 SGHRS and CDR2 YFSETQ. This CDR3 has 13 residues.

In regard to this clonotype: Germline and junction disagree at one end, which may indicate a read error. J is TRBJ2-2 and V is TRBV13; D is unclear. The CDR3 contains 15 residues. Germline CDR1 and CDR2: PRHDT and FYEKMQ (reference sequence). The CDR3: CDSSSDRRVGGELFF. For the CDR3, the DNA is TGTGACAGCAGCTCAGACCGACGGGTTGGCGGGGAGCTGTTTTTT.

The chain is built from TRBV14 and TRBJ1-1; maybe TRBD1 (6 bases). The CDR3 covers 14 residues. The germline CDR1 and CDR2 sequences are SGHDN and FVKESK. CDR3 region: CASSWGGGFTEAFF. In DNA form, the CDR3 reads TGTGCTAGCTCGTGGGGGGGCGGTTTCACTGAAGCTTTCTTT.

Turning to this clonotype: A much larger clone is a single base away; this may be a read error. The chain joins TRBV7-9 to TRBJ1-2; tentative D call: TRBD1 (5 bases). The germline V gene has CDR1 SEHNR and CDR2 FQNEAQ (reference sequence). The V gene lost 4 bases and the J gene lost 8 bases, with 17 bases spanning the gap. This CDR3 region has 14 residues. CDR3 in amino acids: CASSSVGGQGGYTF. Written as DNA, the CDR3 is TGTGCCAGCAGCTCGGTTGGGGGTCAGGGAGGCTACACCTTC.

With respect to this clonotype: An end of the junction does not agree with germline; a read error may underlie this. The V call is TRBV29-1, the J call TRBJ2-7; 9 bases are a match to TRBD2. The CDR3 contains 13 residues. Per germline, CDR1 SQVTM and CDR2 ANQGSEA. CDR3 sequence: CSAGSSGNYEHYF. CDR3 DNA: TGCAGCGCCGGGTCTAGCGGGAACTACGAGCACTACTTC.

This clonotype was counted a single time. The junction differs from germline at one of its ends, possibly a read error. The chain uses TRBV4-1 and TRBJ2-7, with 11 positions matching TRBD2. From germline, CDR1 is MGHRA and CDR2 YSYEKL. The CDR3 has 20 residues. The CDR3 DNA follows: TGCGCCTGCAGCCAAGATTCCCAACTAGCGGGAGCACCTAGAGTCTACGAGCAGTACTTC. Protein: CACSQDSQLAGAPRVYEQYF.

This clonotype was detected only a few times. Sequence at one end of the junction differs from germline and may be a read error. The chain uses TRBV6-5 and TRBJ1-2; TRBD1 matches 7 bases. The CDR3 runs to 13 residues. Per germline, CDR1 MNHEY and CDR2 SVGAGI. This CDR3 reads CASSRDRAKGCTF. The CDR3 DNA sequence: TGTGCTAGCAGTCGGGACAGAGCGAAAGGCTGCACCTTC.

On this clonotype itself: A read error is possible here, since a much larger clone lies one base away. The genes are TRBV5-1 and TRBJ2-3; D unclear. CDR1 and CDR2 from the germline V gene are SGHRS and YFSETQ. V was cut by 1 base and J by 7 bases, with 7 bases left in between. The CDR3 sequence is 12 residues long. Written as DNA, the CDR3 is TGCGCCAGCAGCTTGTCGGCAAATACGCAGTATTTT. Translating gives CASSLSANTQYF. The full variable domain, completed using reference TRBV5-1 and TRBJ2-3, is KAGVTQTPRYLIKTRGQQVTLSCSPISGHRSVSWYQQTPGQGLQFLFEYFSETQRNKGNFPGRFSGRQFSNSRSEMNVSTLELGDSALYLCASSLSANTQYFGPGTRLTVL.

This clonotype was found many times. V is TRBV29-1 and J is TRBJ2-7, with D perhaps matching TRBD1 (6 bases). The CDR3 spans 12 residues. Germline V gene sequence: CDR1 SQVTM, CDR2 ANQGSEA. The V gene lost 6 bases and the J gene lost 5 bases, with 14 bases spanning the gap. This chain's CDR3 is CSVLTQGHEQYF. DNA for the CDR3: TGCAGCGTGTTGACACAGGGCCACGAGCAGTACTTC.

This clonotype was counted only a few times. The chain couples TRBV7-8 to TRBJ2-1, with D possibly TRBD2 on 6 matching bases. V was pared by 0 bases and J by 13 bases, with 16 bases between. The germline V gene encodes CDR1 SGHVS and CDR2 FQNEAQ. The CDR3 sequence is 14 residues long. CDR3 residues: CASSLAGDVGGQFF. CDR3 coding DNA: TGTGCCAGCAGCTTAGCCGGGGATGTGGGGGGACAGTTCTTC.